This TCR beta chain was identified in a study of T cell clonotyping in hematopoietic cell transplantation. Germline V CDR1 and CDR2: SGHNT, YENEEA. V dropped 0 bases and J dropped 8; count of bases not matched to a gene: 10. The CDR3 spans 16 residues. General observations from the study: After transplant, recipient diversity fell while pathologically expanded clonotypes grew through day 180.

Generated by immunoSEQ multiplex PCR, the TCRdb table keeps only in-frame clones and is missing some. The table lists fewer than 5,000 clones, around 90% of them singletons. As for this clone: Its antigen is unknown.

Sequenced: peripheral blood mononuclear cells. V usage is TRBV11-3 and J usage is TRBJ2-1, with 7 bases aligning to TRBD1. This clonotype was obtained from a middle-aged man in good health. Some clones in this sample may be carry-over from other donors' samples. The DNA for the CDR3 is TGTGCCAGCAGCTTAGAGAATCGAAGGGGGCGGGATGAGCAGTTCTTC. Protein: CASSLENRRGRDEQFF.